Listed here is a single T cell receptor (beta chain). This sample was included in a study of blood T cell repertoires in COVID-19. Study-wide context: Samples came from the United States, Italy and Spain, spanning acute and convalescent COVID-19.

The cohort comprised adults aged roughly 18 to 90 years residing in approximately 25 US areas. Recovery among Cohort 3 donors was established by two negative PCRs, clearance, or symptom resolution. Germline V gene sequence: CDR1 SGHRS, CDR2 YFSETQ. V was pared by 0 bases and J by 4 bases, with 13 bases between. The CDR3 runs 15 residues. In the authors' methods: Estimates of nucleated cell counts were drawn from the amplification of reference gene primers. Produced via immunoSEQ multiplex PCR; TCRdb's table is partial and in-frame only. V and J calls plus clone size are reproduced from that table; the DNA served to infer D and trimming. The repertoire consists of around 300,000 clones, with around 86% occurring once and the leading ten covering less than 2%.

V gene TRBV5-1 combines with J gene TRBJ2-5, with D tentatively TRBD1 (5 bases). This clonotype was sampled from a woman aged 40 to 50 who had recovered from COVID-19. What was sequenced was PBMCs or T cells enriched from blood (not recorded which). Written as DNA, the CDR3 is TGCGCCAGCAGCTTGGTCTCCGCCCAGGGAGAGACCCAGTACTTC. Its protein product is CASSLVSAQGETQYF.